This entry lists 13 T cell receptor beta chains sequenced from one sample in a study of cytomegalovirus exposure and HLA in healthy donors. TCRdb's copy holds only in-frame clones and misses some; the assay was immunoSEQ multiplex PCR. The sample shows more than 65,000 clones, 85% to 95% of them seen only once. The sample consisted of PBMCs. These receptors all come from a man in his late teens or twenties in good health and CMV-seronegative.

This clone was recorded once. In DNA form, the CDR3 reads TGTGCCAGCAGGACCGGGTCGCCTAACACTGAAGCTTTCTTT. Protein: CASRTGSPNTEAFF. J is TRBJ1-1 and V is TRBV5-5; no clear D. This CDR3 spans 14 amino acids. CDR1 is SGHKS, CDR2 YYEKEE, per germline (reference sequence). The V end was cut by 5 bases, the J end by 2 bases, with 13 bases between.

The CDR3 region has the DNA TGTGCCAGCAGCTTGGTTGCTAGCGGGAGCCGACAGTTCTTC. Protein product: CASSLVASGSRQFF. V gene TRBV5-6 combines with J gene TRBJ2-1, with 10 bases identical to TRBD2. Unmatched junction bases numbered 7, after V lost 0 bases and J lost 13 bases. Germline V gene sequence: CDR1 SGHDT, CDR2 YYEEEE. CDR3 size: 14 residues.

The chain links TRBV18 to TRBJ1-3; 7 bases agree with TRBD1. Germline CDR1 is KGHSH and CDR2 is LQKENI. The trim removed 5 bases at V and 7 bases at J, leaving 14 bases unmatched. This CDR3 has 16 residues. CDR3 sequence reads: CASSSNLDRDRNTIYF. The CDR3, as DNA: TGTGCCAGCTCATCGAATCTCGACAGGGATCGGAACACCATATATTTT. The variable domain in full, with the rest retrieved from reference TRBV18 and TRBJ1-3, is NAGVMQNPRHLVRRRGQEARLRCSPMKGHSHVYWYRQLPEEGLKFMVYLQKENIIDESGMPKERFSAEFPKEGPSILRIQQVVRGDSAAYFCASSSNLDRDRNTIYFGEGSWLTVV.

The rearrangement uses TRBV7-2 and TRBJ1-2, with TRBD1 as a possible D gene (5 bases). In germline, CDR1 is SGHTA, CDR2 FQGNSA. The CDR3 is 14 residues long. V was trimmed by 2 bases and J by 5 bases, leaving 12 bases between them. The CDR3 bases are TGTGCCAGCAGCTTATTTCGACAGACTTATGGCTACACCTTC. It codes for CASSLFRQTYGYTF.

This chain joins TRBV5-1 and TRBJ2-1; D is undetermined. Trimming shortened V by 2 bases and J by 11 bases, and 8 bases separated the two germline ends. The V gene's germline CDR1 is SGHRS and CDR2 YFSETQ. This CDR3 spans 11 amino acids. CDR3 loop: CASSFGNQQFF. CDR3 DNA sequence: TGCGCCAGCAGCTTTGGCAACCAGCAGTTCTTC.

This clone was detected only a few times. The rearrangement joins TRBV7-2 to TRBJ2-7, with D uncertain. This CDR3 has 13 amino acids. V was trimmed by 3 bases and J by 0 bases, leaving 6 bases between them. CDR1 is SGHTA and CDR2 is FQGNSA in the germline V gene. This chain's CDR3 is CASSFPLSYEQYF. The CDR3 nucleotides read TGTGCCAGCAGCTTTCCCCTCTCCTACGAGCAGTACTTC.

This clone was seen a few times. The chain combines TRBV6-5 with TRBJ1-5; 9 nucleotides match TRBD1. V dropped 6 bases and J dropped 6; count of bases not matched to a gene: 3. The CDR3 totals 13 residues. Per the germline V gene, CDR1 is MNHEY and CDR2 is SVGAGI. The CDR3 sequence is CASSPTGGQPQHF. In nucleotides, the CDR3 is TGTGCCAGCAGCCCGACAGGGGGTCAGCCCCAGCATTTT.

The genes are TRBV27 and TRBJ1-5, with D perhaps TRBD1 (5 bases). CDR3 length: 16 amino acids. The V gene's germline CDR1 is MNHEY and CDR2 SMNVEV (reference sequence). V lost 2 bases to trimming and J lost 0 bases, with 11 bases between them. The CDR3 region has the DNA TGTGCCAGCAGTTTAATTGGGCAGGGTAGCAATCAGCCCCAGCATTTT. This codes for CASSLIGQGSNQPQHF.

This clone appeared a single time. This sequence joins TRBV19 and TRBJ2-1, with 8 bases identical to TRBD2. There are 16 residues in the CDR3. CDR1 and CDR2 from the germline V gene are LNHDA and SQIVND (reference sequence). With 2 bases clipped from V and 6 bases from J, the junction kept 9 bases outside the gene matches. The CDR3 reads CASSISWREAGNEQFF. CDR3 DNA sequence: TGTGCCAGTAGTATATCTTGGCGGGAGGCGGGCAATGAGCAGTTCTTC.

This clone was seen once. The chain couples TRBV6-5 to TRBJ2-3; weak D call: TRBD2 (5 bases). The CDR3 is 12 amino acids. Trimming removed 4 bases from V and 8 bases from J, with 10 bases in between. The germline V gene encodes CDR1 MNHEY and CDR2 SVGAGI. CDR3 in amino acids: CASSWLSGTQYF. The CDR3 nucleotides read TGTGCCAGCAGTTGGCTCAGCGGTACGCAGTATTTT.

The chain links TRBV6-5 to TRBJ2-3; possible D gene TRBD2, 6 bases. The CDR3 is 13 residues long. The V gene lost 11 bases and the J gene lost 4 bases, with 16 bases spanning the gap. Germline assignment: CDR1 MNHEY and CDR2 SVGAGI. The CDR3 DNA is TGTGCCGCAAGGGGCGGGGCCCCAGATACGCAGTATTTT. It is translated as CAARGGAPDTQYF.

The chain has TRBV27 and TRBJ2-2; TRBD1 agrees at 7 bases. The trim removed 0 bases at V and 6 bases at J, leaving 4 bases unmatched. Germline CDR1 and CDR2: MNHEY and SMNVEV (reference sequence). This CDR3 comprises 15 residues. In nucleotides, the CDR3 is TGTGCCAGCAGTTTATCTCCAGGGGGTCCCGGGGAGCTGTTTTTT. It translates to CASSLSPGGPGELFF.

CDR3 DNA: TGCAGCGTTGAAACTAGCGGACGGACCTATGAGCAGTTCTTC. Residues: CSVETSGRTYEQFF. The rearrangement uses TRBV29-1 and TRBJ2-1; 8 nucleotides align to TRBD2. This CDR3 is built from 14 residues. In germline, CDR1 is SQVTM, CDR2 ANQGSEA. The J segment lost 8 bases and the V segment lost 2 bases, leaving 8 bases of the junction unmatched.